Listed below are T cell receptor beta chains from one sample, sequenced in a study of T cell changes during pregnancy in multiple sclerosis. The protocol was immunoSEQ multiplex PCR, while the TCRdb copy is restricted to in-frame clones and leaves out a portion. The sample records 30,000 to 45,000 clones, just over 90% being singletons. This sample comprised CD4+ T cells from peripheral blood mononuclear cells, obtained after pregnancy. The receptors were gathered from a female donor with multiple sclerosis, enrolled in a pregnancy study. Both conserved end residues are part of each CDR3. D genes are given only for firm matches. Size tells how often a clone was seen (once, few, many) or the class of an expanded clone, and some rows leave it out.

CDR3	DNA	size	D	V	J
CASSELGTGGQPQHF	TGTGCCAGCAGTGAACTTGGGACAGGGGGTCAGCCCCAGCATTTT	.	TRBD1	TRBV6-1	TRBJ1-5
CASSSGTSGPVLYEQYF	TGTGCCAGCAGCAGCGGGACTAGCGGGCCGGTGTTGTACGAGCAGTACTTC	.	TRBD2	TRBV7-9	TRBJ2-7
CASSFRPIREMNTEAFF	TGCGCCAGCTCCTTCCGTCCAATTCGGGAGATGAACACTGAAGCTTTCTTT	.	.	TRBV10-2	TRBJ1-1
CAWQISEGVTDTQYF	TGTGCCTGGCAGATATCGGAGGGAGTCACAGATACGCAGTATTTT	.	.	TRBV30	TRBJ2-3
CSVQGGEGYTF	TGCAGTGTCCAGGGGGGAGAAGGCTACACCTTC	.	TRBD1	TRBV20-1	TRBJ1-2
CASSSTPGGGTEAFF	TGTGCCAGCAGCTCCACGCCCGGGGGGGGCACTGAAGCTTTCTTT	.	.	TRBV7-3	TRBJ1-1
CASKRDSYTEAFF	TGTGCCAGCAAACGCGACAGTTACACTGAAGCTTTCTTT	once	.	TRBV7-2	TRBJ1-1
CASSLAGTANYEQYF	TGTGCCAGCAGCTTAGCCGGGACAGCCAACTACGAGCAGTACTTC	.	TRBD1	TRBV11-2	TRBJ2-7
CASRKQDNTGELFF	TGCGCCAGCAGGAAACAGGACAACACCGGGGAGCTGTTTTTT	once	.	TRBV5-1	TRBJ2-2
CASSSGVNYGYTF	TGTGCCAGCAGCTCCGGGGTTAACTATGGCTACACCTTC	.	.	TRBV7-8	TRBJ1-2
CASSVGLGNEQFF	TGTGCCAGCAGCGTAGGGCTCGGGAATGAGCAGTTCTTC	.	.	TRBV9	TRBJ2-1
CATSDIGNQPQHF	TGCGCCACCTCGGACATCGGCAATCAGCCCCAGCATTTT	.	.	TRBV10-1	TRBJ1-5
CASSWGGLEEKLFF	TGCGCCAGCAGCTGGGGGGGTTTGGAGGAAAAACTGTTTTTT	.	.	TRBV5-1	TRBJ1-4
CASSVGAGGVYTF	TGTGCCAGCAGCGTAGGGGCAGGGGGAGTCTACACCTTC	.	TRBD1	TRBV9	TRBJ1-2
CASSQDSSGGAFETQYF	TGTGCCAGCAGCCAAGATTCTAGCGGGGGGGCCTTTGAGACCCAGTACTTC	.	TRBD2	TRBV4-2	TRBJ2-5
CASRGGTEAFF	TGTGCCAGCAGGGGAGGGACTGAAGCTTTCTTT	few	.	TRBV28	TRBJ1-1
CASSSTGNTEAFF	TGCGCCAGCAGCTCTACAGGGAACACTGAAGCTTTCTTT	.	.	TRBV5-1	TRBJ1-1
CASSVGGSTDTQYF	TGTGCCAGCAGCGTAGGCGGGAGCACAGATACGCAGTATTTT	.	.	TRBV9	TRBJ2-3
CASSESFGNTIYF	TGTGCCAGCAGTGAATCGTTTGGAAACACCATATATTTT	.	.	TRBV6-1	TRBJ1-3
CASSALRQGALGNTIYF	TGTGCCAGCAGTGCTCTTCGACAGGGGGCGCTTGGAAACACCATATATTTT	once	TRBD1	TRBV6-1	TRBJ1-3
CASRPGQGGYTF	TGTGCCAGCAGGCCGGGACAGGGAGGCTACACCTTC	.	TRBD1	TRBV6-6	TRBJ1-2
CASSPRGGQLETQYF	TGTGCCAGCAGCCCGCGGGGGGGGCAGCTGGAGACCCAGTACTTC	.	TRBD2	TRBV13	TRBJ2-5